What follows are 10 T cell receptor beta chains derived from one specimen sequenced in a study of shared clonotypes between healthy human individuals. Naive CD8 populations comprised CD45RO-negative cells positively selected for CCR7, excluding terminally differentiated effector memory CD45RA+ cells. The data were produced by immunoSEQ multiplex PCR, yet TCRdb's version contains in-frame clones alone and is incomplete. The sample holds about 590,000 clones, around 95% seen once. The sequenced sample consisted of naive CD8+ T cells sorted from blood. Source of these receptors: a young woman in good health.

Turning to this clone: One end of the junction fails to match germline, which may point to a read error. Other DNA sequences within the sample encode an identical CDR3. This chain joins TRBV7-9 and TRBJ2-7, with TRBD1 identical over 9 bases. The CDR3 extends over 19 amino acids. Per germline, CDR1 SEHNR and CDR2 FQNEAQ (reference sequence). This chain's CDR3 is CASSSSRARGQGSSYEQYF. The CDR3 DNA follows: TGTGCCAGCAGCTCCTCCCGCGCCAGGGGACAGGGTAGCTCCTACGAGCAATACTTC. The variable domain in full, completed from reference TRBV7-9 and TRBJ2-7, reads DTGVSQNPRHKITKRGQNVTFRCDPISEHNRLYWYRQTLGQGPEFLTYFQNEAQLEKSRLLSDRFSAERPKGSFSTLEIQRTEQGDSAMYLCASSSSRARGQGSSYEQYFGPGTRLTVT.

The CDR3 sequence: CASSATVNEQYF. CDR3 bases: TGTGCCAGCAGTGCGACAGTCAACGAGCAGTACTTC. The chain links TRBV6-5 to TRBJ2-7; a possible D gene is TRBD1 (5 bases). With 5 bases removed from V and 5 bases from J, the gap between germline ends came to 10 bases. The germline CDR1 and CDR2 sequences are MNHEY and SVGAGI. CDR3 size: 12 residues.

The chain couples TRBV4-2 to TRBJ2-2; no clear D. The CDR3 is 14 amino acids. Trimming took off 3 bases at V and 3 bases at J, with 8 bases between the two ends. From germline, CDR1 is LGHNA and CDR2 YNFKEQ. The CDR3 region is CASSHSYHTGELFF. The DNA of the CDR3 is TGTGCCAGCAGCCACAGTTATCACACCGGGGAGCTGTTTTTT.

The chain links TRBV5-4 to TRBJ1-1, with TRBD1 matching over 9 bases. CDR3 length equals 15 residues. CDR1 and CDR2 (germline): SGHNT, YYREEE (reference sequence). With V trimmed by 4 bases and J by 1 base, 5 bases remained unmatched. This CDR3 reads CASSRGQGKNTEAFF. CDR3 sequence (DNA): TGTGCCAGCAGCAGGGGACAGGGAAAGAACACTGAAGCTTTCTTT.

Concerning this clone: This specimen includes other DNA sequences encoding the same CDR3. The chain joins TRBV28 to TRBJ2-1; D unclear. Germline values: CDR1 MDHEN, CDR2 SYDVKM. The V gene lost 6 bases and the J gene lost 5 bases, with 5 bases spanning the gap. The CDR3 loop spans 11 amino acids. The chain's CDR3 is CASSSNNEQFF. For the CDR3, the DNA is TGTGCCAGCAGCTCTAACAATGAGCAGTTCTTC.

This clone showed up just a few times. The V call is TRBV7-9, the J call TRBJ1-1; no definite D call. V lost 4 bases and J lost 4, with 10 bases in between. In germline, CDR1 is SEHNR, CDR2 FQNEAQ (reference sequence). The CDR3 has 13 amino acids. The CDR3 loop is CASSSQSATEAFF. The CDR3, as DNA: TGTGCCAGCAGCTCCCAAAGTGCCACTGAAGCTTTCTTT.

The chain joins TRBV28 to TRBJ2-1; 7 bases are a match to TRBD2. V gave up 6 bases and J gave up 4 bases; unmatched junction bases: 6. CDR1 and CDR2 from the germline V gene are MDHEN and SYDVKM. The CDR3 is 14 residues long. The CDR3 loop is CASSWLAEYNEQFF. As DNA, the CDR3 is TGTGCCAGCAGCTGGCTAGCGGAGTACAATGAGCAGTTCTTC.

The CDR3: CASSKGPGTSGYTDTQYF. The CDR3 coding sequence is TGTGCCAGTAGTAAGGGACCCGGGACTAGCGGGTACACAGATACGCAGTATTTT. The chain carries TRBV19 and TRBJ2-3, with 12 bases lining up with TRBD2. After removal of 4 bases from V and 2 bases from J, the junction contained 10 bases not matched to a gene. Germline CDR1 is LNHDA and CDR2 is SQIVND (reference sequence). The CDR3 contains 18 residues. Full variable domain (missing parts from reference TRBV19 and TRBJ2-3): DGGITQSPKYLFRKEGQNVTLSCEQNLNHDAMYWYRQDPGQGLRLIYYSQIVNDFQKGDIAEGYSVSREKKESFPLTVTSAQKNPTAFYLCASSKGPGTSGYTDTQYFGPGTRLTVL.

The V gene is TRBV5-6, the J gene TRBJ2-6, with D tentatively TRBD1 (5 bases). The CDR3 is 17 residues long. Trimming shortened V by 4 bases and J by 4 bases, and 18 bases separated the two germline ends. Germline-derived CDR1 and CDR2 are SGHDT and YYEEEE. CDR3: CASSTGPGITGANVLTF. The CDR3 bases are TGTGCCAGCAGCACCGGACCAGGGATTACAGGGGCCAACGTCCTGACTTTC.

The V gene is TRBV6-5, the J gene TRBJ2-7, with 9 bases matching TRBD2. This CDR3 is 15 amino acids long. V gave up 3 bases and J gave up 5 bases; unmatched junction bases: 8. Germline CDR1 reads MNHEY; CDR2 reads SVGAGI. The CDR3 loop reads CASSYGLAGKNEQYF. CDR3 sequence (DNA): TGTGCCAGCAGTTATGGGCTAGCGGGGAAAAACGAGCAGTACTTC.